This T cell receptor (beta chain) appears in the sequencing data of a study of Tregs in tolerant kidney transplant recipients. Related graft donors supplied nonmyeloablative bone marrow transplants, and mixed chimerism was transient. As concerns this clone: Its antigen is still unknown.

Overall study findings and caveats: Changing PCR primers prevented nucleotide comparison between some patients' samples.

Profiling relied on immunoSEQ multiplex PCR, and the TCRdb table lists in-frame clones only, not all of them. The data show about 55,000 clones, about 90% seen once. This clonotype was sampled from a human patient who received a combined kidney and bone marrow transplant. Some T cells may arise from the graft donor. The sequences come from CD8+ T cells from blood (PBMCs), collected 24 months after the transplant.

CDR3 residues: CASVDRTGGGEQYF. As DNA, the CDR3 is TGTGCCAGCGTAGATCGGACAGGGGGCGGCGAGCAGTACTTC. The V gene is TRBV27, the J gene TRBJ2-7, with 11 positions matching TRBD1. The CDR3 has 14 residues. J gave up 6 bases and V 8 bases, and 9 bases lay outside the gene matches. Per the germline V gene, CDR1 is MNHEY and CDR2 is SMNVEV (reference sequence).